This T cell receptor beta chain comes out of a study of CD4 and CD8 cells across lung adenocarcinoma regions. TCRdb itself ran the PCR reads through MiXCR, one entry per CDR3 protein. The sample has about 12,000 distinct CDR3 sequences, around 50% seen once; the top ten hold 29%. The V and J ends lost 4 bases and 3 bases respectively, with 8 bases between them. This CDR3 spans 13 amino acids. From germline, CDR1 is SGHVS and CDR2 FNYEAQ. Samples came from patients with localized non-small cell lung adenocarcinoma. This clonotype was found many times. This chain uses TRBV7-6 with TRBJ2-3; D gene uncertain. This sequence originates from a male donor with lung adenocarcinoma. The CD4 and CD8 labels of this study may be unreliable. The specimen sequenced was CD8+ T cells from the margin of a lung tumor. The CDR3 here is CASSSLQTDTQYF. The CDR3 DNA sequence: TGTGCCAGCAGCTCCCTACAGACAGATACGCAGTATTTT. The variable domain in full, with the rest retrieved from reference TRBV7-6 and TRBJ2-3, is GAGVSQSPRYKVTKRGQDVALRCDPISGHVSLYWYRQALGQGPEFLTYFNYEAQQDKSGLPNDRFSAERPEGSISTLTIQRTEQRDSAMYRCASSSLQTDTQYFGPGTRLTVL.